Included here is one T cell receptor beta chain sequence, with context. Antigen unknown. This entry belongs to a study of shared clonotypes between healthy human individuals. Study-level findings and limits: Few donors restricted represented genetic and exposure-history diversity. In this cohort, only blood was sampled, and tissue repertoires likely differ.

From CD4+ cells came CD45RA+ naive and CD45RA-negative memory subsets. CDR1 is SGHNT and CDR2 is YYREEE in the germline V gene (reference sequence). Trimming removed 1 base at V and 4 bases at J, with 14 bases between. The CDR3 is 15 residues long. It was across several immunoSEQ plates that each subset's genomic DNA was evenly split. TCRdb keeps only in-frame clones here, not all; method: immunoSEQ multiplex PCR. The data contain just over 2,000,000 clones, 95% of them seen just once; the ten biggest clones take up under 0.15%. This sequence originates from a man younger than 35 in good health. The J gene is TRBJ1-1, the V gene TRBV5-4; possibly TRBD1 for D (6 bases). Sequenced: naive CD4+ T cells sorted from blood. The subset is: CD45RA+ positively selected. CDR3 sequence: CASSLQQGKGTEAFF. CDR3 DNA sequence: TGTGCCAGCAGCTTGCAACAGGGAAAAGGCACTGAAGCTTTCTTT. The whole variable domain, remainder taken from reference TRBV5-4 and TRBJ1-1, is ETGVTQSPTHLIKTRGQQVTLRCSSQSGHNTVSWYQQALGQGPQFIFQYYREEENGRGNFPPRFSGLQFPNYSSELNVNALELDDSALYLCASSLQQGKGTEAFFGQGTRLTVV.